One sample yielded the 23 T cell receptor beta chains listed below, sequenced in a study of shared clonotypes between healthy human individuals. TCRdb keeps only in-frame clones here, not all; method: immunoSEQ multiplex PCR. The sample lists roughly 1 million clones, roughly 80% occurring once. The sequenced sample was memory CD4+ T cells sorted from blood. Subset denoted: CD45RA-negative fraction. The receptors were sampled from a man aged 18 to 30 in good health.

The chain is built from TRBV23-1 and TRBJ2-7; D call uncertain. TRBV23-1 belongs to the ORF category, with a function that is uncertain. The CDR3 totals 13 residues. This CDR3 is CASERNYSYEQYF. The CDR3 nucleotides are TGCGCTTCGGAGAGAAATTACTCCTACGAGCAGTACTTC.

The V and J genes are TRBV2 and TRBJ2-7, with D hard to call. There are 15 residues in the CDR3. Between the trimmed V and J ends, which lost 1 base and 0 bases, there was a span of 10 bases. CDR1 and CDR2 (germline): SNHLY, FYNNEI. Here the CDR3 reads CASSEGQVTSYEQYF. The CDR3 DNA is TGTGCCAGCAGTGAAGGGCAGGTTACCTCCTACGAGCAGTACTTC.

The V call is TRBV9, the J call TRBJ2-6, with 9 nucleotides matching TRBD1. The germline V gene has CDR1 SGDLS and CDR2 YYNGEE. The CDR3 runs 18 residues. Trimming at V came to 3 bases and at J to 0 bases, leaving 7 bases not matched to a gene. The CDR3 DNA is TGTGCCAGCAGCGAGAGGACAGGGGACCTCTCTGGGGCCAACGTCCTGACTTTC. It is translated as CASSERTGDLSGANVLTF.

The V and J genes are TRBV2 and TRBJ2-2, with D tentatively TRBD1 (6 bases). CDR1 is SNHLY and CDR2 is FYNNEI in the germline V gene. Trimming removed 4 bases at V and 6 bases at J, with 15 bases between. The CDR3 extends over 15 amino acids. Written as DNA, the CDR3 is TGTGCCAGCAGTGGGCCTACAGGGTCCCCCGGGGAGCTGTTTTTT. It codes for CASSGPTGSPGELFF.

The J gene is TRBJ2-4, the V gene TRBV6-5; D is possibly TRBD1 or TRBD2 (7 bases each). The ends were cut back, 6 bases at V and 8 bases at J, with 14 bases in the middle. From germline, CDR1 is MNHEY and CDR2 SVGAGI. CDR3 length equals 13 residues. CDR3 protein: CASRKTGRDIQYF. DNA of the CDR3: TGTGCCAGCAGAAAGACAGGGAGGGACATTCAGTACTTC.

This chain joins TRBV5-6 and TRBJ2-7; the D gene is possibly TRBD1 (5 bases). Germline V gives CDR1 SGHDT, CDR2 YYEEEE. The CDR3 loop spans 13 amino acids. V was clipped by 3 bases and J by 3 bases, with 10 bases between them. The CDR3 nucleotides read TGTGCCAGCAGCTCGGTTCAGGGCTACGAGCAGTACTTC. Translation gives CASSSVQGYEQYF.

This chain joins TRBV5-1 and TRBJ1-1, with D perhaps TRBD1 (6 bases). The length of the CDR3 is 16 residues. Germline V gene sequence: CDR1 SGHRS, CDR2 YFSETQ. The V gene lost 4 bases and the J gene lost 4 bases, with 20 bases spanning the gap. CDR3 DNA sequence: TGCGCCAGCAGCCCCGGATTTTTGGGGGCGGGCACTGAAGCTTTCTTT. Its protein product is CASSPGFLGAGTEAFF.

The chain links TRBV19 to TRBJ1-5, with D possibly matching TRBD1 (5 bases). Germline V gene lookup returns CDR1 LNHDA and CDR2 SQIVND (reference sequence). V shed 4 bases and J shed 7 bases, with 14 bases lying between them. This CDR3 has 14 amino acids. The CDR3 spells CASSNYRLGQPQHF. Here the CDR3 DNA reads TGTGCCAGTAGTAATTACAGGCTCGGCCAGCCCCAGCATTTT. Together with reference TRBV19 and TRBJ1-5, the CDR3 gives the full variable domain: DGGITQSPKYLFRKEGQNVTLSCEQNLNHDAMYWYRQDPGQGLRLIYYSQIVNDFQKGDIAEGYSVSREKKESFPLTVTSAQKNPTAFYLCASSNYRLGQPQHFGDGTRLSIL.

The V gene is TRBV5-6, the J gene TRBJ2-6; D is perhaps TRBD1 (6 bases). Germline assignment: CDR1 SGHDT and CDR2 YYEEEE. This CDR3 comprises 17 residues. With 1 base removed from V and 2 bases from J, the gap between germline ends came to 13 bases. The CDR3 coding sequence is TGTGCCAGCAGCTTGTTCAGGGGATCTCCTGGGGCCAACGTCCTGACTTTC. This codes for CASSLFRGSPGANVLTF.

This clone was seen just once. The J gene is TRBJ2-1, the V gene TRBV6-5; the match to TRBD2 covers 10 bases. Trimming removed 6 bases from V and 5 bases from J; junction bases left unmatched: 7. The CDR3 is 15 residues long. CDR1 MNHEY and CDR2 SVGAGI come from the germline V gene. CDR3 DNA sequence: TGTGCCAGCAGGAAAGCGGGAGGGCGGGACAATGAGCAGTTCTTC. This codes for CASRKAGGRDNEQFF.

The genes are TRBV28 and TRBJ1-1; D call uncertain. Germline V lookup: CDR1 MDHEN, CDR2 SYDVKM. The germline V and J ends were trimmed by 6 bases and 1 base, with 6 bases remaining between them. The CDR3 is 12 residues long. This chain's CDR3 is CASSKRNTEAFF. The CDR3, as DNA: TGTGCCAGCAGCAAAAGGAACACTGAAGCTTTCTTT. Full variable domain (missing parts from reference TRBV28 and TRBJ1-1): DVKVTQSSRYLVKRTGEKVFLECVQDMDHENMFWYRQDPGLGLRLIYFSYDVKMKEKGDIPEGYSVSREKKERFSLILESASTNQTSMYLCASSKRNTEAFFGQGTRLTVV.

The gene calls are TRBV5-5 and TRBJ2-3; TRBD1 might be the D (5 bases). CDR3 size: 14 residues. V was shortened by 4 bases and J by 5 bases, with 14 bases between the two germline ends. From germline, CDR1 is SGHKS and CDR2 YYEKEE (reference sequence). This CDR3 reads CASSEGAGIDTQYF. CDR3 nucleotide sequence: TGTGCCAGCAGCGAAGGGGCAGGGATAGATACGCAGTATTTT.

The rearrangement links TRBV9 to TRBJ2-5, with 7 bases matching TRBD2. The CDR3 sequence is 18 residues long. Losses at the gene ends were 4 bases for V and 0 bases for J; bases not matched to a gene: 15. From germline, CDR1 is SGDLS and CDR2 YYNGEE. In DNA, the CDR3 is TGTGCCAGCAGCTCCCGGGACTACGAATCTTGGTACCAAGAGACCCAGTACTTC. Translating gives CASSSRDYESWYQETQYF.

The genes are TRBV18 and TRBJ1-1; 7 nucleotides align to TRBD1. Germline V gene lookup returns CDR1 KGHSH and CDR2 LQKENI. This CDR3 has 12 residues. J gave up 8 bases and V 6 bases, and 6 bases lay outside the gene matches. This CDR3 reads CASSPPGQEAFF. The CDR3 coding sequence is TGTGCCAGCTCGCCGCCGGGACAGGAAGCTTTCTTT.

CDR3 sequence (DNA): TGTGCCACCGAGGGAGACGAGCAGTACTTC. It specifies CATEGDEQYF. V and J are TRBV10-3 and TRBJ2-5, with a possible D match to TRBD2 (5 bases). With the DNA end fitting TRBJ2-7 better, the J assignment may be wrong. There are 10 residues in the CDR3. Germline V gives CDR1 ENHRY, CDR2 SYGVKD.

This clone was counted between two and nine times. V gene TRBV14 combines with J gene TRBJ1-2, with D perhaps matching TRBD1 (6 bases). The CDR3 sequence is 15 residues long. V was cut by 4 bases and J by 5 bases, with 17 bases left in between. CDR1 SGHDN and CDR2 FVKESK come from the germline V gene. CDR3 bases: TGTGCCAGCAGCCGGGATGCGGGGGCGCGGTATGGCTACACCTTC. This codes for CASSRDAGARYGYTF.

CDR3 DNA: TGTGCCAGCAGCTTAGTCCCAACAGCCGTCACTGAAGCTTTCTTT. Its protein is CASSLVPTAVTEAFF. The genes are TRBV7-2 and TRBJ1-1; D gene uncertain. The CDR3 length is 15 residues. V shed 1 base and J shed 4 bases, with 13 bases lying between them. Germline CDR1 reads SGHTA; CDR2 reads FQGNSA.

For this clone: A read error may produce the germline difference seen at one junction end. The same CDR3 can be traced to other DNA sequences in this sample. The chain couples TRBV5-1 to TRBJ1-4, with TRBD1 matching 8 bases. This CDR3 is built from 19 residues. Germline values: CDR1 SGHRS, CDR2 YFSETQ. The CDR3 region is CASSLNLQGATWGNEKLFF. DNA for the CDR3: TGCGCCAGCAGCCTAAACCTCCAGGGGGCGACATGGGGTAATGAAAAACTGTTCTTT.

The CDR3 is CASSSGQGMVAGELFF. In nucleotides, the CDR3 is TGCGCCAGCAGCTCGGGACAGGGTATGGTGGCCGGGGAGCTGTTTTTT. The chain links TRBV5-1 to TRBJ2-2; 9 bases align to TRBD1. Germline V gene data show CDR1 as SGHRS and CDR2 as YFSETQ. CDR3 length equals 16 residues. V gave up 3 bases and J gave up 6 bases; unmatched junction bases: 9.

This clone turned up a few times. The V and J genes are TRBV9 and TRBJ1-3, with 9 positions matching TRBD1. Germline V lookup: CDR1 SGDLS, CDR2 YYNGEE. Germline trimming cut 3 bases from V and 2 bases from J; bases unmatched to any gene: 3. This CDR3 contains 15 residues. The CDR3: CASSAQGAPGNTIYF. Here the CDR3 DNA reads TGTGCCAGCAGCGCACAGGGGGCGCCTGGAAACACCATATATTTT.

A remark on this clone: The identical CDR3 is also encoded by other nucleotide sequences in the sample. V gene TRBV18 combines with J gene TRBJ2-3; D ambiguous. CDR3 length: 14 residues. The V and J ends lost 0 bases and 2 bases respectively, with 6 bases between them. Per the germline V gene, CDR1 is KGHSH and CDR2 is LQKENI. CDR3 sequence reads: CASSPPSATDTQYF. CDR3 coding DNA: TGTGCCAGCTCACCACCGAGTGCCACAGATACGCAGTATTTT.

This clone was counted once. Written as DNA, the CDR3 is TGTGCCAGCGGGGAGGGGAACAGGAATGAGCAGTTCTTC. It yields the protein CASGEGNRNEQFF. The J gene is TRBJ2-1, the V gene TRBV27; 7 nucleotides line up with TRBD2. V lost 8 bases and J lost 7; bases outside the gene matches: 8. This CDR3 has 13 residues. CDR1 and CDR2 (germline): MNHEY, SMNVEV (reference sequence).

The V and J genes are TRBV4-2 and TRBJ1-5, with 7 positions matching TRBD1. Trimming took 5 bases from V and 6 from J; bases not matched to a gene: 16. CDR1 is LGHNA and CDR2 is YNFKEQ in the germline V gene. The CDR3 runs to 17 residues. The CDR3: CASSLEGGALSAQPQHF. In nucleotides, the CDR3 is TGTGCCAGCAGCTTGGAAGGGGGCGCTTTGTCGGCTCAGCCCCAGCATTTT.